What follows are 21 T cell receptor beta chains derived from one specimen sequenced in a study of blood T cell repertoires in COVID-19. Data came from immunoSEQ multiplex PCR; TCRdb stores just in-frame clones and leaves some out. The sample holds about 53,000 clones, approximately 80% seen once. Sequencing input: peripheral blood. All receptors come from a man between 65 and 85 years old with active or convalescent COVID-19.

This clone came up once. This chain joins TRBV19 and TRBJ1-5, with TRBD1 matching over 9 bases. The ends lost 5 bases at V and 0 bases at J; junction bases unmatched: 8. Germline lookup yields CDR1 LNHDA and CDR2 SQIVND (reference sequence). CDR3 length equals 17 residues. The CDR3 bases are TGTGCCAGTAGTCTCCTGGACAGGGGAACTAGCAATCAGCCCCAGCATTTT. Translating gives CASSLLDRGTSNQPQHF. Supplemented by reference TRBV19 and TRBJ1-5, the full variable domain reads DGGITQSPKYLFRKEGQNVTLSCEQNLNHDAMYWYRQDPGQGLRLIYYSQIVNDFQKGDIAEGYSVSREKKESFPLTVTSAQKNPTAFYLCASSLLDRGTSNQPQHFGDGTRLSIL.

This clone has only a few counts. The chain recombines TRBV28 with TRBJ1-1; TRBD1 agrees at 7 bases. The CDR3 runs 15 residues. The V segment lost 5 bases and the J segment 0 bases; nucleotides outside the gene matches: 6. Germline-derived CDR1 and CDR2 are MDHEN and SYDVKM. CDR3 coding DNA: TGTGCCAGCAGTCCCCGACAGGGTATGAACACTGAAGCTTTCTTT. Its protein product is CASSPRQGMNTEAFF.

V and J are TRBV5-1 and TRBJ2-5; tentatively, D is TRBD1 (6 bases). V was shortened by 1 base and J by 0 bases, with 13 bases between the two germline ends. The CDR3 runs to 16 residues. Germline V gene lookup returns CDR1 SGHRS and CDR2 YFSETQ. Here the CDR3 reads CASSLLYRVNQETQYF. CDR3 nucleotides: TGCGCCAGCAGCTTGTTGTACAGGGTAAACCAAGAGACCCAGTACTTC.

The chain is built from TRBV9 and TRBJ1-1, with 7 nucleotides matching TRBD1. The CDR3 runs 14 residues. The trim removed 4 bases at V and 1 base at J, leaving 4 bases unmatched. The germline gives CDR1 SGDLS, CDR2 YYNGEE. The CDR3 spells CASSSRDRNTEAFF. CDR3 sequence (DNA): TGTGCCAGCAGCAGCCGGGACAGGAACACTGAAGCTTTCTTT. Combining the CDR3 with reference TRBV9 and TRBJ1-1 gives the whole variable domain DSGVTQTPKHLITATGQRVTLRCSPRSGDLSVYWYQQSLDQGLQFLIQYYNGEERAKGNILERFSAQQFPDLHSELNLSSLELGDSALYFCASSSRDRNTEAFFGQGTRLTVV.

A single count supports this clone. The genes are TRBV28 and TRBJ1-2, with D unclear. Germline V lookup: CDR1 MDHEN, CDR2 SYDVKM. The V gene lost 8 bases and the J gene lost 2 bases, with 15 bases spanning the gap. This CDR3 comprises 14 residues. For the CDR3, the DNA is TGTGCCAGCCGCCGGGGATTTTGGAACTATGGCTACACCTTC. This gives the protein CASRRGFWNYGYTF.

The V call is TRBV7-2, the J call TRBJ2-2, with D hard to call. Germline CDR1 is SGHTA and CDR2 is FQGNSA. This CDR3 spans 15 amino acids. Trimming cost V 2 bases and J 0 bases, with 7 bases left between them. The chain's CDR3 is CASSLSRTNTGELFF. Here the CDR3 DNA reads TGTGCCAGCAGCTTAAGCCGAACGAACACCGGGGAGCTGTTTTTT.

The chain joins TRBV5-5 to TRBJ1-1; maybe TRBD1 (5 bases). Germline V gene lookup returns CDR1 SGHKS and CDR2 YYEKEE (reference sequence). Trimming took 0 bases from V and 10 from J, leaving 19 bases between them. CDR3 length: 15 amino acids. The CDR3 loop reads CASSLGGQMSVGAFF. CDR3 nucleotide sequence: TGTGCCAGCAGCTTGGGGGGCCAAATGTCGGTCGGAGCTTTCTTT.

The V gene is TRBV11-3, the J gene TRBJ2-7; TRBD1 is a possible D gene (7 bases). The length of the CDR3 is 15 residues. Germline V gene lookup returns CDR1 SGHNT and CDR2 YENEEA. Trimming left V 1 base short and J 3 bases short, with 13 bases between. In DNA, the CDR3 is TGTGCCAGCAGCTTAGGAGTCAGGGGGGTCTACGAGCAGTACTTC. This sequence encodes CASSLGVRGVYEQYF.

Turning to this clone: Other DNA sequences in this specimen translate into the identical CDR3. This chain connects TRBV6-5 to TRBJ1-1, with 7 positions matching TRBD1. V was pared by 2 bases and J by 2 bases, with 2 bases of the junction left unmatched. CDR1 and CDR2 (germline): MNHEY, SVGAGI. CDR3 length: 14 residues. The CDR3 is CASSYGTANTEAFF. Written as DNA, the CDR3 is TGTGCCAGCAGTTACGGGACAGCCAACACTGAAGCTTTCTTT.

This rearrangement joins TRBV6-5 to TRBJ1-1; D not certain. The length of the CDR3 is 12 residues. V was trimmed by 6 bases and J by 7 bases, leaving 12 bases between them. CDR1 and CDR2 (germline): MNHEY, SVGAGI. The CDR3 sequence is CASSRGPGEAFF. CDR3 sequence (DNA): TGTGCCAGCAGCCGAGGGCCCGGTGAAGCTTTCTTT.

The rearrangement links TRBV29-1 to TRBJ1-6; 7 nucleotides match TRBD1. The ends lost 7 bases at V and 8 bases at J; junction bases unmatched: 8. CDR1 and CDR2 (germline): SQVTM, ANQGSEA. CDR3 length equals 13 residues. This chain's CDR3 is CSATRDRDSPLHF. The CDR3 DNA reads TGCAGCGCCACCCGGGACAGAGATTCACCCCTCCACTTT.

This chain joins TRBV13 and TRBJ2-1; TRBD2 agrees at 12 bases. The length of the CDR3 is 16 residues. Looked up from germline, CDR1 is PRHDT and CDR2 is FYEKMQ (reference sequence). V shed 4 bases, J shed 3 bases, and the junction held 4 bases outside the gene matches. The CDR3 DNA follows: TGTGCCAGCAGCTCCCGGACTAGCGGGGACTACAATGAGCAGTTCTTC. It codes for CASSSRTSGDYNEQFF. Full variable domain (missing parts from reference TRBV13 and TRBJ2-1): AAGVIQSPRHLIKEKRETATLKCYPIPRHDTVYWYQQGPGQDPQFLISFYEKMQSDKGSIPDRFSAQQFSDYHSELNMSSLELGDSALYFCASSSRTSGDYNEQFFGPGTRLTVL.

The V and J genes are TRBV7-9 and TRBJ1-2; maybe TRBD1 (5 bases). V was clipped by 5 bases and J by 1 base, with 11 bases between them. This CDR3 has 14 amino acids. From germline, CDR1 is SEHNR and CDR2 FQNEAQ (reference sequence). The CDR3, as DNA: TGTGCCAGCAGCGAGAGGAGGGGTAACTATGGCTACACCTTC. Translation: CASSERRGNYGYTF.

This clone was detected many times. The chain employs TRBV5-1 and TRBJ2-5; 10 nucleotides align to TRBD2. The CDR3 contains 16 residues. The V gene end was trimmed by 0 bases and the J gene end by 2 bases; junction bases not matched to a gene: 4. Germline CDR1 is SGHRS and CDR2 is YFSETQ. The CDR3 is CASSLAPSGSQETQYF. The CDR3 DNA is TGCGCCAGCAGCTTGGCGCCTAGCGGGAGTCAAGAGACCCAGTACTTC.

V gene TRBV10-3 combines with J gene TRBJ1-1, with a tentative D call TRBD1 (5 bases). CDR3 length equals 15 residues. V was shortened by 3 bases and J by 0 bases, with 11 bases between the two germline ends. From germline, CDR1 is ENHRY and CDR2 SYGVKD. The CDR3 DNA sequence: TGTGCCATCAGTGATGGGGGAGGCGTGAACACTGAAGCTTTCTTT. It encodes CAISDGGGVNTEAFF.

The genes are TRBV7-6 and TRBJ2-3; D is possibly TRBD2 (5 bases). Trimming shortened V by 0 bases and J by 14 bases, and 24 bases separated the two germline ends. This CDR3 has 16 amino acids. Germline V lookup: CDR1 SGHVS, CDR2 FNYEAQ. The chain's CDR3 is CASSLAAEDRHPLPYF. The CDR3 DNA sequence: TGTGCCAGCAGCTTAGCTGCGGAGGATCGCCATCCCTTACCGTATTTT.

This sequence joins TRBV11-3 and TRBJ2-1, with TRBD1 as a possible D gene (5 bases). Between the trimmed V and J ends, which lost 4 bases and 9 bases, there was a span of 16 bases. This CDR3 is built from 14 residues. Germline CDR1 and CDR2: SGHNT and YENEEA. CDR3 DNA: TGTGCCAGCAGCTGGAGCAGGGTCTTGAGTGAGCAGTTCTTC. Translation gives CASSWSRVLSEQFF.

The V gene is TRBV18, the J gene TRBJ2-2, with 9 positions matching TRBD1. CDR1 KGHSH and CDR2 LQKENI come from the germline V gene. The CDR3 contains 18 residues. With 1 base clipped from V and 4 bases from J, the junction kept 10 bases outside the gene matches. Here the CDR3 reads CASSPLGPGQGLTGELFF. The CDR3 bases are TGTGCCAGCTCACCACTTGGGCCGGGACAGGGACTCACCGGGGAGCTGTTTTTT. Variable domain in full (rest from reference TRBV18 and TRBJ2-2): NAGVMQNPRHLVRRRGQEARLRCSPMKGHSHVYWYRQLPEEGLKFMVYLQKENIIDESGMPKERFSAEFPKEGPSILRIQQVVRGDSAAYFCASSPLGPGQGLTGELFFGEGSRLTVL.

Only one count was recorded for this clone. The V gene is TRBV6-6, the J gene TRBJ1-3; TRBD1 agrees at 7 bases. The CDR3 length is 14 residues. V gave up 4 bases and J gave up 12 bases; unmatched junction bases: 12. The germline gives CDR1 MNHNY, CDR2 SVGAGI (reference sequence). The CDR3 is CASSSKPRQGGIYF. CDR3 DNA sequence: TGTGCCAGCAGTTCCAAACCAAGACAGGGAGGCATATATTTT.

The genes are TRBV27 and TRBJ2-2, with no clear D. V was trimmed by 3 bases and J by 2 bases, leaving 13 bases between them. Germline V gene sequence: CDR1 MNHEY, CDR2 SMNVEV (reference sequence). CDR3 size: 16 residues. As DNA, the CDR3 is TGTGCCAGCAGTTTGTCCACAAATCGAAACACCGGGGAGCTGTTTTTT. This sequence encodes CASSLSTNRNTGELFF.

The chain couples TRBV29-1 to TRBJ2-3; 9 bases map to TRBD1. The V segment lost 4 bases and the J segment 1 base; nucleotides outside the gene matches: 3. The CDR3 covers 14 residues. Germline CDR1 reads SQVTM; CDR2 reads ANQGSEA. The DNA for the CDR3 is TGCAGCGTTGTACAGGGGGCTGGCACAGATACGCAGTATTTT. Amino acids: CSVVQGAGTDTQYF.